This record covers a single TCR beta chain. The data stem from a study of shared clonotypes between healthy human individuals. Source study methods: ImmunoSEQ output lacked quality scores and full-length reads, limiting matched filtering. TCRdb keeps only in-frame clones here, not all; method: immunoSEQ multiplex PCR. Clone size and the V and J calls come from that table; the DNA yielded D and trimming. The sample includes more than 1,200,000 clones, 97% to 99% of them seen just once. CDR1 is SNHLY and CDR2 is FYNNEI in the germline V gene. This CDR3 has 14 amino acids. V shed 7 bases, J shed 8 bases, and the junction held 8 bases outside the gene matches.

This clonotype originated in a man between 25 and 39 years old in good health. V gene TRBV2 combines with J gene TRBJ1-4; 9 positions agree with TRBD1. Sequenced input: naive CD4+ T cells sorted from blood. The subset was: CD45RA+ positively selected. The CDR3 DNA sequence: TGTGCCAGCACCCTGGGACAGGGAGGGGAAAAACTGTTTTTT. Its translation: CASTLGQGGEKLFF.